The 11 T cell receptor beta chains given below trace back to one sample, sequenced in a study of shared clonotypes between healthy human individuals. Naive CD8 isolation took CD45RO-negative cells positively selected for CCR7 and excluded terminally differentiated effector memory CD45RA+ cells. TCRdb keeps only in-frame clones here, not all; method: immunoSEQ multiplex PCR. The sample holds about 2.2 million clones; about 93% are singletons and the top ten take roughly 1.7%. The sample was naive CD8+ T cells from PBMCs. The receptors come from a man aged 18 to 30 in good health. Some clones in this sample may be carry-over from other donors' samples.

This sequence joins TRBV28 and TRBJ1-5, with TRBD1 identical over 8 bases. CDR3 length: 15 amino acids. The V gene's germline CDR1 is MDHEN and CDR2 SYDVKM. Trimming took 5 bases from V and 4 from J; bases not matched to a gene: 7. The CDR3, as DNA: TGTGCCAGCAGTCGCAGGGGGCAAGGGAATCAGCCCCAGCATTTT. Its translation: CASSRRGQGNQPQHF.

This chain connects TRBV7-8 to TRBJ1-5; D remains ambiguous. There are 17 residues in the CDR3. With 1 base removed from V and 2 bases from J, the gap between germline ends came to 15 bases. CDR1 and CDR2 (germline): SGHVS, FQNEAQ. In DNA, the CDR3 is TGTGCCAGCAGCTTAGAACCCGGAGGATGGGGCAATCAGCCCCAGCATTTT. Its translation is CASSLEPGGWGNQPQHF.

The chain carries TRBV27 and TRBJ1-1; no reliable D call. Germline CDR1 MNHEY, CDR2 SMNVEV (reference sequence). The ends were cut back, 6 bases at V and 1 base at J, with 9 bases in the middle. The CDR3 is made up of 13 amino acids. The CDR3 reads CASRSYKNTEAFF. For the CDR3, the DNA is TGTGCCAGCAGGTCCTACAAGAACACTGAAGCTTTCTTT.

The CDR3 region is CASSLTPPRAKNIQYF. The CDR3 nucleotides read TGTGCCAGCAGCTTAACCCCTCCAAGGGCCAAAAACATTCAGTACTTC. The gene calls are TRBV11-2 and TRBJ2-4; D is unresolved. In germline, CDR1 is SGHAT, CDR2 FQNNGV. The CDR3 spans 16 residues. V lost 2 bases, J lost 1 base, and 12 bases lay in between.

This sequence joins TRBV29-1 and TRBJ1-5, with a tentative D call TRBD1 (5 bases). This CDR3 contains 12 residues. The germline gives CDR1 SQVTM, CDR2 ANQGSEA. Trimming removed 6 bases from V and 6 bases from J, with 12 bases in between. The CDR3 nucleotides are TGCAGCGTGGGGGACTCATTTCAGCCCCAGCATTTT. The encoded protein is CSVGDSFQPQHF.

V is TRBV28 and J is TRBJ2-7, with TRBD1 identical over 8 bases. V shed 5 bases and J 5 bases; nucleotides not matched to a gene: 14. The CDR3 sequence is 16 residues long. CDR1 and CDR2 (germline): MDHEN, SYDVKM. CDR3 residues: CASSDRTGSLLDEQYF. In DNA form, the CDR3 reads TGTGCCAGCAGTGATCGGACAGGGAGTCTTCTCGACGAGCAGTACTTC.

CDR3 amino acids: CASGPRGYRATEAFF. Here the CDR3 DNA reads TGTGCCAGTGGACCCCGGGGCTATAGGGCCACTGAAGCTTTCTTT. The gene calls are TRBV19 and TRBJ1-1, with D perhaps TRBD1 (5 bases). In germline, CDR1 is LNHDA, CDR2 SQIVND (reference sequence). The CDR3 consists of 15 residues. V was shortened by 8 bases and J by 4 bases, with 20 bases between the two germline ends.

The chain couples TRBV7-9 to TRBJ1-2, with D hard to call. CDR3 size: 16 residues. The V end lost 1 base, the J end lost 4 bases, and 16 bases lay between the germline ends. Germline CDR1 and CDR2: SEHNR and FQNEAQ (reference sequence). The CDR3 sequence is CASSLVFRSAPYGYTF. The DNA of the CDR3 is TGTGCCAGCAGCTTAGTTTTCCGATCCGCGCCCTATGGCTACACCTTC.

J is TRBJ1-1 and V is TRBV27; D not certain. Deletions cut 2 bases from V and 6 bases from J, with 13 bases between. The length of the CDR3 is 14 residues. Per the germline V gene, CDR1 is MNHEY and CDR2 is SMNVEV (reference sequence). The CDR3 loop reads CASSLGHGVAEAFF. The CDR3 bases are TGTGCCAGCAGTTTAGGTCACGGGGTGGCTGAAGCTTTCTTT.

This rearrangement joins TRBV15 to TRBJ2-7; 10 bases fit TRBD1. With 5 bases clipped from V and 3 bases from J, the junction kept 4 bases outside the gene matches. The CDR3 has 14 residues. The germline V gene has CDR1 LNHNV and CDR2 YYDKDF (reference sequence). The CDR3 DNA follows: TGTGCCACCAGCTACCGGGACAGGGGCTACGAGCAGTACTTC. Its translation is CATSYRDRGYEQYF.

The CDR3 is CATTGTDSYEQYF. DNA of the CDR3: TGCGCCACCACCGGGACAGATTCCTACGAGCAGTACTTC. This chain joins TRBV5-1 and TRBJ2-7, with 7 bases aligning to TRBD1. This CDR3 region has 13 residues. V gave up 9 bases and J gave up 1 base; unmatched junction bases: 7. CDR1 is SGHRS and CDR2 is YFSETQ in the germline V gene.